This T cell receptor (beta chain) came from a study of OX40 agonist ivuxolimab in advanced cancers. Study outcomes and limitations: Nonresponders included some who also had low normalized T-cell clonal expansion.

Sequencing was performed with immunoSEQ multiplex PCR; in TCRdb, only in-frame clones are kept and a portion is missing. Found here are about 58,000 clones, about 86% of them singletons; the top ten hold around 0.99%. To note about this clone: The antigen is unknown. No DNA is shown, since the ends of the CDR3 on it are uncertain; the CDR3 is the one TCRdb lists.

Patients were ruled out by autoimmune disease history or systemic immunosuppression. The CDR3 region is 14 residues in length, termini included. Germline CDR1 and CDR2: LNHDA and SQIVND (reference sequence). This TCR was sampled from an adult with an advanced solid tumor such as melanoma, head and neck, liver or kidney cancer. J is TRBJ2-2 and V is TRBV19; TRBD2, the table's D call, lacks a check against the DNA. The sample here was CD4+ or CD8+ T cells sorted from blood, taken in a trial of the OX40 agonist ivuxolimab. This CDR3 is CASSTSAVTGELFF.